This section outlines one TCR beta chain sequence together with its context. The sample comes from a study of T-cell reconstitution after alpha-beta-depleted transplantation in children. Molecular barcoding with unique molecular identifiers was used for the TCRbeta library. TCRdb analysed the PCR reads with MiXCR anew, one entry per CDR3 protein. The repertoire holds hundreds of thousands of distinct CDR3 sequences, with about an eighth as singletons. The CDR3 runs 14 residues. Per the germline V gene, CDR1 is SGHAT and CDR2 is FQNNGV. The junction had 10 bases not matched to a gene; V was cut back by 8 bases and J by 6 bases.

The gene calls are TRBV11-2 and TRBJ2-4, with 7 bases that match TRBD1. The sequenced sample was PBMCs, obtained from the stem cell graft. The receptor was derived from a human donor who donated a stem cell graft to a child with Fanconi anemia. For the CDR3, the DNA is TGTGCCAGCGGCACAGGGGACGATCGAAACATTCAGTACTTC. Its translation is CASGTGDDRNIQYF.